This T cell receptor beta chain was recovered during a study of OX40 agonist ivuxolimab in advanced cancers. Study-level information: Patients enrolled in dose escalation were diagnosed with hepatocellular carcinoma, melanoma, renal cell or head and neck cancer. A mean age of approximately 64 years, range about 20 to 85, was recorded, and approximately 85% were male. Study conclusions and caveats: Compared with others, partial responders at 0.1-3.0 mg/kg displayed clonal expansion among the lowest.

The assay was immunoSEQ multiplex PCR, and TCRdb's table has in-frame clones only and misses some. The sample yields under 65,000 clones, roughly 84% seen once. With 5 bases removed from V and 2 bases from J, the gap between germline ends came to 17 bases. Per germline, CDR1 SNHLY and CDR2 FYNNEI. The CDR3 has 16 residues. Points on this clone: Its target is not known.

With autoimmune disease history or systemic immunosuppression, patients were excluded. The sequence came from an adult with an advanced solid tumor such as melanoma, head and neck, liver or kidney cancer. Here the sequenced sample was CD4+ or CD8+ T cells sorted from blood, taken in a trial of the OX40 agonist ivuxolimab. The chain combines TRBV2 with TRBJ2-3; the D is unclear. This CDR3 reads CASSKPRTEYTDTQYF. In DNA form, the CDR3 reads TGTGCCAGCAGTAAACCACGGACGGAGTACACAGATACGCAGTATTTT.